Each of the 21 T cell receptor beta chains below was sequenced from the same sample in a study of T cell responses to AZD1222 COVID-19 vaccine. The method was immunoSEQ multiplex PCR; TCRdb's version includes in-frame clones alone and lacks a portion of them. This table holds around 120,000 clones, 85% to 95% found once. This sample comprised peripheral blood, obtained on day 0 of AZD1222 vaccination. These TCRs come from an adult in good health.

V gene TRBV20-1 combines with J gene TRBJ2-7; D not certain. The V and J ends lost 3 bases and 1 base respectively, with 4 bases between them. The germline CDR1 and CDR2 sequences are DFQATT and SNEGSKA (reference sequence). This CDR3 has 11 residues. DNA for the CDR3: TGCAGTGCTAGGGGGTCCTACGAGCAGTACTTC. Protein product: CSARGSYEQYF.

The chain recombines TRBV13 with TRBJ1-6; D ambiguous. Trimming removed 2 bases at V and 7 bases at J, with 12 bases between. The V gene's germline CDR1 is PRHDT and CDR2 FYEKMQ (reference sequence). The CDR3 contains 15 residues. CDR3 sequence (DNA): TGTGCCAGCAGCTTAAGGTTAACAGAGAATTCACCCCTCCACTTT. Amino acids: CASSLRLTENSPLHF.

The chain combines TRBV6-5 with TRBJ2-3, with D unresolved. The germline V gene has CDR1 MNHEY and CDR2 SVGAGI. The CDR3 extends over 15 amino acids. The V gene lost 6 bases and the J gene lost 4 bases, with 17 bases spanning the gap. CDR3 amino acids: CASSDIRSSADTQYF. The DNA for the CDR3 is TGTGCCAGCAGCGACATTCGAAGCAGTGCAGATACGCAGTATTTT.

The rearrangement joins TRBV5-4 to TRBJ2-7; 11 nucleotides line up with TRBD1. The length of the CDR3 is 14 residues. Unmatched junction bases numbered 5, after V lost 2 bases and J lost 7 bases. Germline CDR1 is SGHNT and CDR2 is YYREEE (reference sequence). The CDR3 nucleotides are TGTGCCAGCAGCTTCGGACAGGGGGCAGGTGAGCAGTACTTC. It translates to CASSFGQGAGEQYF.

The rearrangement links TRBV27 to TRBJ2-7; TRBD2 matches 11 bases. CDR1 is MNHEY and CDR2 is SMNVEV in the germline V gene (reference sequence). This CDR3 contains 15 residues. J lost 2 bases, V lost 5 bases, and 5 bases had no gene match. DNA of the CDR3: TGTGCCAGCAGTCCCGGGACTAGCGGCGCCTACGAGCAGTACTTC. Its protein is CASSPGTSGAYEQYF.

This chain joins TRBV3-1 (or the pseudogene TRBV3-2) and TRBJ1-2; a weak D match, TRBD1 (5 bases). CDR1 is LGHDT, CDR2 YNNKEL, per germline (reference sequence). V was trimmed by 4 bases and J by 8 bases, leaving 17 bases between them. The CDR3 spans 14 residues. CDR3 DNA sequence: TGTGCCAGCAGCCCCTACCCTGGGGCGCGGGGCTACACCTTC. This codes for CASSPYPGARGYTF.

The chain links TRBV19 to TRBJ2-1; the match to TRBD2 covers 7 bases. CDR3 size: 15 residues. J was trimmed by 8 bases and V by 11 bases; bases with no gene match: 18. From germline, CDR1 is LNHDA and CDR2 SQIVND (reference sequence). The CDR3 spells CAGPRGKRDFDEQFF. As DNA, the CDR3 is TGTGCCGGGCCGAGGGGCAAGCGGGATTTCGATGAGCAGTTCTTC.

The chain uses TRBV14 and TRBJ2-5; 16 bases agree with TRBD2. The CDR3 length is 21 residues. V shed 0 bases, J shed 4 bases, and the junction held 14 bases outside the gene matches. CDR1 and CDR2 from the germline V gene are SGHDN and FVKESK. CDR3 protein: CASSQEVPGLAGGPERETQYF. The CDR3 coding sequence is TGTGCCAGCAGCCAAGAAGTCCCGGGACTAGCGGGAGGGCCGGAGCGAGAGACCCAGTACTTC. The whole variable domain, remainder taken from reference TRBV14 and TRBJ2-5, is EAGVTQFPSHSVIEKGQTVTLRCDPISGHDNLYWYRRVMGKEIKFLLHFVKESKQDESGMPNNRFLAERTGGTYSTLKVQPAELEDSGVYFCASSQEVPGLAGGPERETQYFGPGTRLLVL.

This chain joins TRBV19 and TRBJ2-7, with TRBD2 as a possible D gene (5 bases). Germline CDR1 and CDR2: LNHDA and SQIVND (reference sequence). The CDR3 contains 13 residues. The germline V and J ends were trimmed by 2 bases and 5 bases, with 10 bases remaining between them. In nucleotides, the CDR3 is TGTGCCAGTAGTATAAGCTTCGGGAACGAGCAGTACTTC. Translated, it gives CASSISFGNEQYF.

The chain combines TRBV3-1 (or the pseudogene TRBV3-2) with TRBJ2-7; perhaps D is TRBD1 or TRBD2 (6 bases each). The CDR3 runs 21 residues. Between the trimmed V and J ends, which lost 0 bases and 5 bases, there was a span of 32 bases. Germline V gene lookup returns CDR1 LGHDT and CDR2 YNNKEL (reference sequence). This CDR3 is CASSQDAAPSFVGGLRDEQYF. The CDR3 DNA reads as TGTGCCAGCAGCCAAGATGCGGCCCCCTCCTTCGTGGGGGGCCTTCGCGACGAGCAGTACTTC.

V usage is TRBV6-2 or TRBV6-3 and J usage is TRBJ2-5; 10 positions match TRBD2. Germline CDR1 MNHEY, CDR2 SVGEGT. The CDR3 totals 15 residues. Unmatched junction bases numbered 4, after V lost 5 bases and J lost 1 base. The CDR3 region is CASSQLAGPQETQYF. CDR3 DNA: TGTGCCAGCAGTCAACTAGCGGGACCCCAAGAGACCCAGTACTTC.

V usage is TRBV3-1 (or the pseudogene TRBV3-2) and J usage is TRBJ2-5; the D is unclear. Germline-derived CDR1 and CDR2 are LGHDT and YNNKEL (reference sequence). V was trimmed by 6 bases and J by 5 bases, leaving 10 bases between them. This CDR3 has 12 residues. The CDR3 nucleotides read TGTGCCAGCAGGCACAGACTTGAGACCCAGTACTTC. Its translation is CASRHRLETQYF.

The chain combines TRBV2 with TRBJ2-1; a possible D gene is TRBD2 (6 bases). CDR3 size: 15 residues. Per the germline V gene, CDR1 is SNHLY and CDR2 is FYNNEI. Trimming removed 6 bases at V and 8 bases at J, with 20 bases between. DNA of the CDR3: TGTGCCAGCAGGGGAAGGTTGGTCGGCGGGGATGAGCAGTTCTTC. Protein: CASRGRLVGGDEQFF.

This clone appeared once. V gene TRBV14 combines with J gene TRBJ1-1, with 10 bases that match TRBD1. Germline lookup yields CDR1 SGHDN and CDR2 FVKESK. This CDR3 is 14 amino acids long. V trimming: 6 bases; J trimming: 4 bases; junction bases outside the gene matches: 5. Here the CDR3 DNA reads TGTGCCAGCAGAAGACAGGGGGCTGGCACTGAAGCTTTCTTT. It specifies CASRRQGAGTEAFF.

The chain has TRBV5-1 and TRBJ2-5, with TRBD1 matching 11 bases. CDR1 is SGHRS, CDR2 YFSETQ, per germline. Unmatched junction bases numbered 3, after V lost 4 bases and J lost 1 base. This CDR3 comprises 15 residues. CDR3 region: CASSPGTGGQETQYF. CDR3 sequence (DNA): TGCGCCAGCAGCCCGGGGACAGGGGGCCAAGAGACCCAGTACTTC. The entire variable domain, with the rest obtained from reference TRBV5-1 and TRBJ2-5, is as follows: KAGVTQTPRYLIKTRGQQVTLSCSPISGHRSVSWYQQTPGQGLQFLFEYFSETQRNKGNFPGRFSGRQFSNSRSEMNVSTLELGDSALYLCASSPGTGGQETQYFGPGTRLLVL.

This chain uses TRBV11-2 with TRBJ1-2; maybe TRBD1 (6 bases). The CDR3 loop spans 14 amino acids. V was clipped by 2 bases and J by 2 bases, with 9 bases between them. Germline CDR1 and CDR2: SGHAT and FQNNGV. Here the CDR3 DNA reads TGTGCCAGCAGCTTATCGGACAGCAACTATGGCTACACCTTC. The encoded protein is CASSLSDSNYGYTF.

This rearrangement joins TRBV10-3 to TRBJ2-1, with TRBD2 identical over 12 bases. Germline values: CDR1 ENHRY, CDR2 SYGVKD. With V trimmed by 11 bases and J by 1 base, 3 bases remained unmatched. The CDR3 length is 14 residues. The CDR3 is CAVLAGGSYNEQFF. The CDR3 DNA sequence: TGTGCCGTCCTAGCGGGAGGGTCCTACAATGAGCAGTTCTTC.

V and J are TRBV5-6 and TRBJ2-1, with 7 bases lining up with TRBD1. CDR1 is SGHDT, CDR2 YYEEEE, per germline. After removal of 4 bases from V and 5 bases from J, the junction contained 6 bases not matched to a gene. This CDR3 is 14 amino acids long. The DNA of the CDR3 is TGTGCCAGCAGCCCGGGGACAGCGGACAATGAGCAGTTCTTC. Amino acids: CASSPGTADNEQFF.

The chain combines TRBV6-5 with TRBJ2-2, with a weak D call TRBD2 (6 bases). V was trimmed by 7 bases and J by 4 bases, leaving 13 bases between them. In germline, CDR1 is MNHEY, CDR2 SVGAGI. This CDR3 has 14 residues. The CDR3 DNA is TGTGCCAGCATGGGGTTCGGGGGCACCGGGGAGCTGTTTTTT. It specifies CASMGFGGTGELFF.

This chain uses TRBV14 with TRBJ1-2; 7 nucleotides match TRBD1. CDR1 and CDR2 (germline): SGHDN, FVKESK. The CDR3 runs 12 residues. V lost 2 bases, J lost 10 bases, and 4 bases stayed unmatched. For the CDR3, the DNA is TGTGCCAGCAGCCAATCCGGGACAGCCTACACCTTC. Amino acids: CASSQSGTAYTF.

The genes are TRBV28 and TRBJ1-1, with D possibly matching TRBD1 (5 bases). This CDR3 region has 14 residues. Germline values: CDR1 MDHEN, CDR2 SYDVKM. Trimming pared 7 bases from V and 2 bases from J, leaving 14 bases between. The CDR3 region has the DNA TGTGCCAGCAACCGCAGGGTGAGAAACACTGAAGCTTTCTTT. This encodes CASNRRVRNTEAFF.